The present entry profiles one T cell receptor beta chain with its context. Its specificity is unknown. Libraries were prepared by immunoSEQ multiplex PCR; TCRdb keeps only in-frame clonotypes and omits some of them. The sample lists 140,000 to 150,000 clones; approximately 89% were seen once. The record originates from a study of T cell responses to AZD1222 COVID-19 vaccine. In the study overall: Pooling covered second doses at about 4 or about 12 weeks.

Findings and limits, study-wide: With dominance at 160-218 and 743-854, vaccine-associated CD4 TCRs spanned spike.

The V and J ends lost 1 base and 6 bases respectively, with 13 bases between them. The germline gives CDR1 MNHEY, CDR2 SMNVEV (reference sequence). CDR3 size: 16 residues. This TCR was recovered from an adult in good health. The chain combines TRBV27 with TRBJ1-6; TRBD1 is a possible D gene (6 bases). Sequencing used peripheral blood, obtained on day 0 of AZD1222 vaccination. CDR3 DNA sequence: TGTGCCAGCAGTTTATGGGGGGGCGGGGTTAATTCACCCCTCCACTTT. It is translated as CASSLWGGGVNSPLHF.